Below, 21 T cell receptor beta chains from the same sample are listed, as sequenced in a study of blood T cell repertoires in COVID-19. Here immunoSEQ multiplex PCR was the method, and the copy in TCRdb shows in-frame clones only, minus some. The sample includes about 500,000 clones, 85% to 90% seen only once; the top ten take 0.7% to 1%. The sequencing sample was made of peripheral blood. All receptors come from a man aged 18-30 years with COVID-19, enrolled during active disease.

The CDR3 sequence is CASSRDRGLTGELFF. The CDR3 coding sequence is TGTGCCAGCAGCAGGGACAGGGGGCTTACCGGGGAGCTGTTTTTT. The V and J genes are TRBV6-6 and TRBJ2-2; 12 positions agree with TRBD1. Germline assignment: CDR1 MNHNY and CDR2 SVGAGI (reference sequence). CDR3 length: 15 amino acids. With V trimmed by 6 bases and J by 5 bases, 4 bases remained unmatched.

This clone came up a few times. The chain links TRBV19 to TRBJ1-5; D possibly corresponds to TRBD1 (5 bases). Germline loops: CDR1 LNHDA, CDR2 SQIVND (reference sequence). The CDR3 loop spans 17 amino acids. V lost 2 bases and J 5 bases, leaving 19 bases between the germline ends. DNA of the CDR3: TGTGCCAGTAGTATATCTGCTAGACGGGGGTCCCATCAGCCCCAGCATTTT. As protein: CASSISARRGSHQPQHF.

The CDR3: CASRPHRGQSNNQPQHF. The CDR3 DNA is TGTGCCAGCAGACCTCACAGGGGGCAAAGTAACAATCAGCCCCAGCATTTT. The chain recombines TRBV2 with TRBJ1-5, with TRBD1 identical over 9 bases. CDR3 size: 17 residues. Losses at the gene ends were 6 bases for V and 3 bases for J; bases not matched to a gene: 12. CDR1 and CDR2 from the germline V gene are SNHLY and FYNNEI.

The chain is built from TRBV12-5 and TRBJ1-2; maybe TRBD1 (5 bases). CDR1 and CDR2 from the germline V gene are LGHNT and FRNRAP. Trimming took off 6 bases at V and 7 bases at J, with 30 bases between the two ends. This CDR3 contains 18 residues. The CDR3 here is CASGLITGFTKFETGYTF. The DNA for the CDR3 is TGTGCTAGTGGCCTTATCACAGGTTTCACGAAGTTTGAAACTGGCTACACCTTC.

The chain couples TRBV2 to TRBJ2-7; TRBD1 agrees at 9 bases. There are 13 residues in the CDR3. The ends lost 6 bases at V and 2 bases at J; junction bases unmatched: 2. Germline CDR1 SNHLY, CDR2 FYNNEI. The CDR3 bases are TGTGCCAGCAGCCGGGACAGGGCCTACGAGCAGTACTTC. As protein: CASSRDRAYEQYF.

The genes are TRBV4-1 and TRBJ1-5; TRBD1 agrees at 9 bases. The CDR3 has 15 residues. Looked up from germline, CDR1 is MGHRA and CDR2 is YSYEKL. V shed 3 bases, J shed 7 bases, and the junction held 7 bases outside the gene matches. The CDR3: CASSHSGQGLQPQHF. Written as DNA, the CDR3 is TGCGCCAGCAGCCACTCCGGACAGGGGTTGCAGCCCCAGCATTTT.

V is TRBV7-9 and J is TRBJ1-2; D is undetermined. The V end was cut by 1 base, the J end by 4 bases, with 7 bases between. Germline CDR1 SEHNR, CDR2 FQNEAQ (reference sequence). CDR3 size: 13 residues. The CDR3 coding sequence is TGTGCCAGCAGCTTAGGTGTGAGCTATGGCTACACCTTC. Protein product: CASSLGVSYGYTF.

The V gene is TRBV3-1 (or the pseudogene TRBV3-2), the J gene TRBJ2-7, with 7 bases lining up with TRBD1. Germline V lookup: CDR1 LGHDT, CDR2 YNNKEL (reference sequence). The J segment lost 0 bases and the V segment lost 1 base, leaving 0 bases of the junction unmatched. There are 14 residues in the CDR3. The CDR3 is CASSQGQGSYEQYF. The CDR3 DNA is TGTGCCAGCAGCCAAGGACAGGGCTCCTACGAGCAGTACTTC.

V and J are TRBV7-9 and TRBJ2-1; D gene uncertain. The ends were cut back, 3 bases at V and 10 bases at J, with 10 bases in the middle. The germline V gene encodes CDR1 SEHNR and CDR2 FQNEAQ (reference sequence). This CDR3 region has 12 residues. The chain's CDR3 is CASSFNSREQFF. The CDR3 DNA reads TGTGCCAGCAGCTTCAATAGCCGGGAGCAGTTCTTC. Full variable domain (remainder filled in from reference TRBV7-9 and TRBJ2-1): DTGVSQNPRHKITKRGQNVTFRCDPISEHNRLYWYRQTLGQGPEFLTYFQNEAQLEKSRLLSDRFSAERPKGSFSTLEIQRTEQGDSAMYLCASSFNSREQFFGPGTRLTVL.

Remarks on this clone: Other DNA sequences from this sample encode an identical CDR3 as well. This CDR3 is CASSLTGNTGELFF. The CDR3 DNA follows: TGCGCCAGCAGCTTGACTGGGAACACCGGGGAGCTGTTTTTT. The rearrangement joins TRBV5-1 to TRBJ2-2; D is uncertain. This CDR3 spans 14 amino acids. Germline values: CDR1 SGHRS, CDR2 YFSETQ. V was pared by 1 base and J by 1 base, with 5 bases between.

The chain employs TRBV4-2 and TRBJ2-1; 15 nucleotides align to TRBD2. Germline CDR1 reads LGHNA; CDR2 reads YNFKEQ. CDR3 size: 15 residues. J was trimmed by 9 bases and V by 4 bases; bases with no gene match: 4. The CDR3: CASSPGTSGGSEQFF. DNA for the CDR3: TGTGCCAGCAGCCCAGGGACTAGCGGGGGGTCTGAGCAGTTCTTC.

The DNA of the CDR3 is TGTGCCAGCAGCAAGACTAGCGGGAGAGGAGAGACCCAGTACTTC. It encodes CASSKTSGRGETQYF. The chain combines TRBV7-2 with TRBJ2-5, with 12 bases that match TRBD2. V gave up 5 bases and J gave up 4 bases; unmatched junction bases: 5. The germline CDR1 and CDR2 sequences are SGHTA and FQGNSA. The CDR3 loop spans 15 amino acids.

The V and J genes are TRBV4-1 and TRBJ2-5; 10 bases agree with TRBD2. The CDR3 covers 17 residues. The ends lost 0 bases at V and 5 bases at J; junction bases unmatched: 9. Germline V gives CDR1 MGHRA, CDR2 YSYEKL. The CDR3 region has the DNA TGCGCCAGCAGCCAAGAACCCTCTAGCGGGGGAAGGGAGACCCAGTACTTC. Translation gives CASSQEPSSGGRETQYF.

The chain links TRBV4-1 to TRBJ1-1, with 7 bases matching TRBD1. The CDR3 covers 14 residues. Germline-derived CDR1 and CDR2 are MGHRA and YSYEKL. After removal of 4 bases from V and 6 bases from J, the junction contained 8 bases not matched to a gene. CDR3 in amino acids: CASSLHRGLPEAFF. In nucleotides, the CDR3 is TGCGCCAGCAGCCTGCACAGGGGATTGCCTGAAGCTTTCTTT.

The chain recombines TRBV9 with TRBJ2-1, with 11 bases aligning to TRBD2. The CDR3 contains 14 residues. CDR1 and CDR2 (germline): SGDLS, YYNGEE. The V segment lost 3 bases and the J segment 7 bases; nucleotides outside the gene matches: 3. The CDR3 spells CASSGGTSGNEQFF. The DNA of the CDR3 is TGTGCCAGCAGCGGTGGGACTAGCGGAAATGAGCAGTTCTTC.

V usage is TRBV28 and J usage is TRBJ2-2; D might be TRBD2 (5 bases). The V end was cut by 6 bases, the J end by 1 base, with 9 bases between. Looked up from germline, CDR1 is MDHEN and CDR2 is SYDVKM. The CDR3 totals 14 residues. The CDR3 reads CASRRSGNTGELFF. As DNA, the CDR3 is TGTGCCAGCAGGAGAAGCGGGAACACCGGGGAGCTGTTTTTT.

This clone has only one observation. This chain joins TRBV7-3 and TRBJ2-5, with 10 bases aligning to TRBD2. The germline CDR1 and CDR2 sequences are SGHTA and FQGTGA. V trimming: 0 bases; J trimming: 4 bases; junction bases outside the gene matches: 8. This CDR3 has 17 residues. The CDR3 region is CASSLTSLSSGRETQYF. The CDR3 DNA reads TGTGCCAGCAGCTTAACGTCTCTATCTAGCGGGAGAGAGACCCAGTACTTC. The variable domain in full, with the rest retrieved from reference TRBV7-3 and TRBJ2-5, is GAGVSQTPSNKVTEKGKYVELRCDPISGHTALYWYRQSLGQGPEFLIYFQGTGAADDSGLPNDRFFAVRPEGSVSTLKIQRTERGDSAVYLCASSLTSLSSGRETQYFGPGTRLLVL.

The V gene is TRBV7-9, the J gene TRBJ2-1; D may be TRBD2 (6 bases). V lost 1 base, J lost 9 bases, and 7 bases lay in between. This CDR3 is 12 amino acids long. Germline-derived CDR1 and CDR2 are SEHNR and FQNEAQ (reference sequence). The DNA of the CDR3 is TGTGCCAGCAGCTTAGTAGCGGTTGAGCAGTTCTTC. Protein: CASSLVAVEQFF. The full variable domain, in which reference TRBV7-9 and TRBJ2-1 provide the parts outside the CDR3, is DTGVSQNPRHKITKRGQNVTFRCDPISEHNRLYWYRQTLGQGPEFLTYFQNEAQLEKSRLLSDRFSAERPKGSFSTLEIQRTEQGDSAMYLCASSLVAVEQFFGPGTRLTVL.

The V call is TRBV6-5, the J call TRBJ2-2; TRBD2 agrees at 9 bases. The CDR3 length is 15 residues. Germline V gene lookup returns CDR1 MNHEY and CDR2 SVGAGI. Trimming removed 8 bases from V and 1 base from J; junction bases left unmatched: 5. This CDR3 is CASYISGGNTGELFF. CDR3 sequence (DNA): TGTGCCAGCTACATTAGCGGGGGGAACACCGGGGAGCTGTTTTTT.

The rearrangement uses TRBV5-6 and TRBJ2-7; 11 bases fit TRBD2. CDR1 and CDR2 from the germline V gene are SGHDT and YYEEEE. The CDR3 has 17 residues. J lost 4 bases, V lost 0 bases, and 9 bases had no gene match. The CDR3 loop reads CASSLGPGLAGLYEQYF. The DNA of the CDR3 is TGTGCCAGCAGCTTGGGCCCCGGACTAGCGGGTTTATACGAGCAGTACTTC.

This chain joins TRBV3-1 (or the pseudogene TRBV3-2) and TRBJ1-1; unclear D gene. This CDR3 region has 14 residues. Germline-derived CDR1 and CDR2 are LGHDT and YNNKEL (reference sequence). V lost 2 bases, J lost 4 bases, and 11 bases lay in between. CDR3 in amino acids: CASSQRGKGTEAFF. CDR3 nucleotides: TGTGCCAGCAGCCAACGGGGAAAAGGCACTGAAGCTTTCTTT.